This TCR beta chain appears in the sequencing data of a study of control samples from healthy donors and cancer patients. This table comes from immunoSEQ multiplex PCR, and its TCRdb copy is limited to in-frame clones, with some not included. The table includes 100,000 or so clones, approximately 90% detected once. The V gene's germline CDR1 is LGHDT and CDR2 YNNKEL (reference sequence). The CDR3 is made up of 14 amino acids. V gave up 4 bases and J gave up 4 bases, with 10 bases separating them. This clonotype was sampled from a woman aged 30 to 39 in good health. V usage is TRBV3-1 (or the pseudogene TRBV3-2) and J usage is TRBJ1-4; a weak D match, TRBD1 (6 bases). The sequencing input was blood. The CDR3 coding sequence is TGTGCCAGCAGCCCCACAGGGCGTAATGAAAAACTGTTTTTT. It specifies CASSPTGRNEKLFF.